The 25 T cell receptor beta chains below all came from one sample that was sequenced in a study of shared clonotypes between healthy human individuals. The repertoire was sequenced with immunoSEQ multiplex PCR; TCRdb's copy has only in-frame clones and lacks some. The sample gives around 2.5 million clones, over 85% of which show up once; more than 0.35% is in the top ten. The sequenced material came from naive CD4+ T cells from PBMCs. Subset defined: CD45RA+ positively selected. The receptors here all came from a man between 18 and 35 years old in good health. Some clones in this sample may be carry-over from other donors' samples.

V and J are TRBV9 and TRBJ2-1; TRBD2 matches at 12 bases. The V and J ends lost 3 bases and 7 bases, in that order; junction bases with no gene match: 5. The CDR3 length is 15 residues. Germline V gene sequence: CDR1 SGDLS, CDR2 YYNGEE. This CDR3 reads CASSAETSGRNEQFF. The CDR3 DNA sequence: TGTGCCAGCAGCGCCGAGACTAGCGGGAGAAATGAGCAGTTCTTC.

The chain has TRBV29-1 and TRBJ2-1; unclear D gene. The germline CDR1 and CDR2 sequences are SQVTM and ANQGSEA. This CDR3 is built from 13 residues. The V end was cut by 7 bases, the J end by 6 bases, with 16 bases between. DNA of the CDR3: TGCAGCGCAGAGCCCTCCGGCGGCAATGAGCAGTTCTTC. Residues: CSAEPSGGNEQFF.

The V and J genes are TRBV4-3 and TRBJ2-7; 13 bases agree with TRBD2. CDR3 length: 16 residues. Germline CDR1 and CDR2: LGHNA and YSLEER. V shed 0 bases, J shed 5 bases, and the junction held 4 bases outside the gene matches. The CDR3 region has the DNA TGCGCCAGCAGCCAAGAACTAGCGGGAGGGCCCGACGAGCAGTACTTC. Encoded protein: CASSQELAGGPDEQYF.

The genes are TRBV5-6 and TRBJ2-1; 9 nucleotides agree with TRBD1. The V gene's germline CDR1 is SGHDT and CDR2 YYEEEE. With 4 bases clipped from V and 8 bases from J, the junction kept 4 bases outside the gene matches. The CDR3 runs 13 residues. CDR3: CASSRGTGYEQFF. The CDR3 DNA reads TGTGCCAGCAGCAGGGGGACAGGGTATGAGCAGTTCTTC.

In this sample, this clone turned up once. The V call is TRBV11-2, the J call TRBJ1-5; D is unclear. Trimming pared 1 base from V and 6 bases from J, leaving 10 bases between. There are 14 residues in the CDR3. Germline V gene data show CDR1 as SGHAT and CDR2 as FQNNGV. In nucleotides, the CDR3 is TGTGCCAGCAGCTTAGGTCCAGAAGGTCAGCCCCAGCATTTT. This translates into CASSLGPEGQPQHF.

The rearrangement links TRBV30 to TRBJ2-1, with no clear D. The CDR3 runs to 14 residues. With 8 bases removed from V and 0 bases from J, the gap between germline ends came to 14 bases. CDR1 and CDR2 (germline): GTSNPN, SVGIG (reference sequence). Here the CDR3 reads CAGWGMASYNEQFF. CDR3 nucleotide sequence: TGTGCCGGGTGGGGTATGGCCTCCTACAATGAGCAGTTCTTC.

CDR3: CASSQDHTGRTDTQYF. DNA of the CDR3: TGTGCCAGCAGCCAAGATCACACAGGGCGCACAGATACGCAGTATTTT. V and J are TRBV14 and TRBJ2-3, with a tentative D call TRBD1 (6 bases). V was trimmed by 0 bases and J by 1 base, leaving 11 bases between them. The CDR3 runs 16 residues. The V gene's germline CDR1 is SGHDN and CDR2 FVKESK.

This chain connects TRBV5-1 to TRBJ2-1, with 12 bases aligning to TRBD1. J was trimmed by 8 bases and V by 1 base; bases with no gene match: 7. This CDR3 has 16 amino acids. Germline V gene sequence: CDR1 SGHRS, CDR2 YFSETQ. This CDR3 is CASSLYAGTGGDEQFF. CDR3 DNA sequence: TGCGCCAGCAGCTTGTACGCCGGGACAGGGGGCGATGAGCAGTTCTTC.

This CDR3 reads CASSSLGDYEQYF. CDR3 DNA: TGTGCCAGCAGCTCCCTGGGTGACTACGAGCAGTACTTC. This sequence joins TRBV5-6 and TRBJ2-7; no clear D. The ends were cut back, 3 bases at V and 3 bases at J, with 10 bases in the middle. Germline V gene sequence: CDR1 SGHDT, CDR2 YYEEEE. The CDR3 loop spans 13 amino acids. Full variable domain (rest looked up from reference TRBV5-6 and TRBJ2-7): DAGVTQSPTHLIKTRGQQVTLRCSPKSGHDTVSWYQQALGQGPQFIFQYYEEEERQRGNFPDRFSGHQFPNYSSELNVNALLLGDSALYLCASSSLGDYEQYFGPGTRLTVT.

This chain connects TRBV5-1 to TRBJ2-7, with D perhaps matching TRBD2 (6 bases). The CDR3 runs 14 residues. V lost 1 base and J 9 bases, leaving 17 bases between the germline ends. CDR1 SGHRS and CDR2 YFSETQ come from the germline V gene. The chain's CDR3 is CASSLPGEPWGQYF. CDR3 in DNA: TGCGCCAGCAGCTTGCCGGGGGAGCCTTGGGGGCAGTACTTC.

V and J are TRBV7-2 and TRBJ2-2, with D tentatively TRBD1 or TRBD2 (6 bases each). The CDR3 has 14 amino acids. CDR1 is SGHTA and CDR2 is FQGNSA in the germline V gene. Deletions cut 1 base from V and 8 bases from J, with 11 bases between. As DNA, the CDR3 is TGTGCCAGCAGCTTAGACGGGGGCCCGGGGGAGCTGTTTTTT. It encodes CASSLDGGPGELFF.

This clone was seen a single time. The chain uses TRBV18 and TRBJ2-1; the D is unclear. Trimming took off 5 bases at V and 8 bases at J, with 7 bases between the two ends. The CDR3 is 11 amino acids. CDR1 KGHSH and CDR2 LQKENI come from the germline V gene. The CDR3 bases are TGTGCCAGCTCAACACTCGATGAGCAGTTCTTC. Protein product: CASSTLDEQFF.

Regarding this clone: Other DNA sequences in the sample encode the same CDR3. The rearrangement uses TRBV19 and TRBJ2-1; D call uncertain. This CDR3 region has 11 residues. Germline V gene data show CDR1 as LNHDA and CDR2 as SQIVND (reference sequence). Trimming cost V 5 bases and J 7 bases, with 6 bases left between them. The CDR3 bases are TGTGCCAGTAGTGGACGAAATGAGCAGTTCTTC. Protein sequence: CASSGRNEQFF.

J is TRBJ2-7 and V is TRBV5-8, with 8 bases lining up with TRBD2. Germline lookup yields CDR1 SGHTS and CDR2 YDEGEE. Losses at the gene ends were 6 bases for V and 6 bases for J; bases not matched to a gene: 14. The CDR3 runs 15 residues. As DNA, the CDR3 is TGTGCCAGCACCATCCGGGGGGGCGTCGTACTCGAGCAGTACTTC. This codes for CASTIRGGVVLEQYF.

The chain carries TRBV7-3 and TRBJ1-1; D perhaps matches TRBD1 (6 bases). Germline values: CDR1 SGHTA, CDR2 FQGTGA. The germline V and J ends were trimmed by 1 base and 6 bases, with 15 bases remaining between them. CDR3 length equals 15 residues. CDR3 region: CASSLIFGGRAEAFF. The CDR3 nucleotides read TGTGCCAGCAGCTTAATTTTCGGGGGCCGCGCTGAAGCTTTCTTT.

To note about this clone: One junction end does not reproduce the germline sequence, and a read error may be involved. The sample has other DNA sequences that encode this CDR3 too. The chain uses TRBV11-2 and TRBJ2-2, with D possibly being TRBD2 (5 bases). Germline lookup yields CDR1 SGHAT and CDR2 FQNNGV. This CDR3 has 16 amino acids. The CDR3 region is CASSPYKAANTGELFF. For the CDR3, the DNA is TGTGCCAGCAGCCCGTACAAGGCTGCGAACACCGGGGAACTGTTTTTT.

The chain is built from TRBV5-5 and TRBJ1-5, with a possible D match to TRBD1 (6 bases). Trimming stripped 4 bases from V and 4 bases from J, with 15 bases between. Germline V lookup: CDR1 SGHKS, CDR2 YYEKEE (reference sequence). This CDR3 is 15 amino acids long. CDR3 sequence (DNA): TGTGCCAGCAGCCGCAGCCCAACAGGGAATCAGCCCCAGCATTTT. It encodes CASSRSPTGNQPQHF.

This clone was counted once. CDR3 DNA sequence: TGTGCCAGCAGCCAGGACAGGTCGCGCTCCGGGGAGCTGTTTTTT. Translation: CASSQDRSRSGELFF. The chain links TRBV7-3 to TRBJ2-2; 7 nucleotides match TRBD1. The CDR3 totals 15 residues. V lost 5 bases and J lost 6; bases outside the gene matches: 9. Germline V gives CDR1 SGHTA, CDR2 FQGTGA.

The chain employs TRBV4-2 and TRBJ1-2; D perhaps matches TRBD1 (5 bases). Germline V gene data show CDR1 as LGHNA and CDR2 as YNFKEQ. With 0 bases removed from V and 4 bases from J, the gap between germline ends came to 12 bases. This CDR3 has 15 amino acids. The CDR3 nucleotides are TGTGCCAGCAGCCAAGATCGGGGTAGGGGCTATGGCTACACCTTC. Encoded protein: CASSQDRGRGYGYTF.

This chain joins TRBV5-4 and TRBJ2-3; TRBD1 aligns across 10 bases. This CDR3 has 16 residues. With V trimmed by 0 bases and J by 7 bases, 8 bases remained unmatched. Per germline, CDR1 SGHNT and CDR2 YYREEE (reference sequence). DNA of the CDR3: TGTGCCAGCAGCTTGGATCGGGACAGGGGCACCTATACGCAGTATTTT. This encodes CASSLDRDRGTYTQYF.

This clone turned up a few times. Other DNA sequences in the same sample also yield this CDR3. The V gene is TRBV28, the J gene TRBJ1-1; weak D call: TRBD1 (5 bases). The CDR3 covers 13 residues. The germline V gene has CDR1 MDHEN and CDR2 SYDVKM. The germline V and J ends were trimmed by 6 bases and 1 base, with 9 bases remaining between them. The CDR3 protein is CASRSGQNTEAFF. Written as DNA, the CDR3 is TGTGCCAGCAGGTCCGGACAGAACACTGAAGCTTTCTTT.

The DNA of the CDR3 is TGTGCCAGCAGTTACGTGAGGGACAGGGGCTACGAGCAGTACTTC. Its translation is CASSYVRDRGYEQYF. The J gene is TRBJ2-7, the V gene TRBV6-6; TRBD1 agrees at 10 bases. Losses at the gene ends were 2 bases for V and 3 bases for J; bases not matched to a gene: 4. Germline values: CDR1 MNHNY, CDR2 SVGAGI (reference sequence). The CDR3 has 15 residues.

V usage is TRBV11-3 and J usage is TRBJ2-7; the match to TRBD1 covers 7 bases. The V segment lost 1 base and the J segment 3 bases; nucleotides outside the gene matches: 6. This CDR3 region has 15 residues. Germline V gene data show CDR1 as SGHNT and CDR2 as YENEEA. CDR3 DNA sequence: TGTGCCAGCAGCTTAGGAGGGACAGACTTCTACGAGCAGTACTTC. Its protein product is CASSLGGTDFYEQYF.

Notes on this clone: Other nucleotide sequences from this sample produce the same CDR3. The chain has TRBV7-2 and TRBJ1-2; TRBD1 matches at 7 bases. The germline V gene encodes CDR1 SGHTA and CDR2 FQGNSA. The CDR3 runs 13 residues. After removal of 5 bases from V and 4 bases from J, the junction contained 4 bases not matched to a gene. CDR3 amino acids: CASSPGQVYGYTF. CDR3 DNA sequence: TGTGCCAGCAGCCCCGGACAGGTCTATGGCTACACCTTC. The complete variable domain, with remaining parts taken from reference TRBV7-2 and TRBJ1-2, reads GAGVSQSPSNKVTEKGKDVELRCDPISGHTALYWYRQSLGQGLEFLIYFQGNSAPDKSGLPSDRFSAERTGGSVSTLTIQRTQQEDSAVYLCASSPGQVYGYTFGSGTRLTVV.

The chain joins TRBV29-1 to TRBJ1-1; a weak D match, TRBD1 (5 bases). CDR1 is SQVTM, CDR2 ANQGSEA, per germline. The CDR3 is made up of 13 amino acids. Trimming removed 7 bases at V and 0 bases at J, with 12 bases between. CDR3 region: CSAADRLNTEAFF. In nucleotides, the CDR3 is TGCAGCGCCGCAGACAGACTGAACACTGAAGCTTTCTTT.